This TCR beta chain was recorded in a study of blood T cell repertoires in COVID-19. V lost 4 bases to trimming and J lost 0 bases; unmatched junction nucleotides: 2. The germline V gene encodes CDR1 SGHTA and CDR2 FQGNSA. The CDR3 extends over 15 amino acids. In terms of age and location, participants ranged from about 18 to 90 years and lived in approximately 26 US areas. Cohort allocation depended upon clinical history that participants reported. This clone has just one count. Authors' methods: Quantification of nucleated cells was approximated via reference gene primer amplification. The method was immunoSEQ multiplex PCR; TCRdb's version includes in-frame clones alone and lacks a portion of them. That table furnishes V, J and clone size, whereas the DNA furnished D and trimming. The repertoire holds 200,000 to 250,000 clones, with around 80% as singletons.

The clonotype originates from a man in his fifties or sixties who had recovered from COVID-19. Sequences were obtained from PBMCs or T cells enriched from blood (not recorded which). The chain joins TRBV7-2 to TRBJ2-3, with 9 nucleotides matching TRBD2. As DNA, the CDR3 is TGTGCCAGCAGCTCTAGCGGGGTTAGCACAGATACGCAGTATTTT. It encodes CASSSSGVSTDTQYF.